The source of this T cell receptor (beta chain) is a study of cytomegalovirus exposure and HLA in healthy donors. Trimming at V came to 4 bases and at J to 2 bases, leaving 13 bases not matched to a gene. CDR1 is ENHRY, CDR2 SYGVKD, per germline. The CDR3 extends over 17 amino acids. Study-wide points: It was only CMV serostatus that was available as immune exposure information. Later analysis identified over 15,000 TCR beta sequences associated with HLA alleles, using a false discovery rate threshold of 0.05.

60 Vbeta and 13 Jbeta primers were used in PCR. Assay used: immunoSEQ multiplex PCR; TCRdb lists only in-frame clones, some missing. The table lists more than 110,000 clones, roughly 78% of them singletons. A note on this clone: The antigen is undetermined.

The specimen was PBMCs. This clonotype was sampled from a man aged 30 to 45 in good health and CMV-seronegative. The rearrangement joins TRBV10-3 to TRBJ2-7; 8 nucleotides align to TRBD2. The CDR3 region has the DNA TGTGCCATCAGTGGAGGGGACGGTAGCGGGATCACCTACGAGCAGTACTTC. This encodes CAISGGDGSGITYEQYF.